These 14 T cell receptor beta chains were sequenced from one sample in a study of blood T cell repertoires in COVID-19. Clones were read by immunoSEQ multiplex PCR, and TCRdb kept only the in-frame ones, dropping some. The data hold under 55,000 clones, with around 78% observed a single time. Input material: peripheral blood. The receptors originated from a human donor in a cohort sampled during active COVID-19.

The chain couples TRBV30 to TRBJ1-2, with 7 nucleotides matching TRBD1. With V trimmed by 0 bases and J by 6 bases, 13 bases remained unmatched. This CDR3 has 16 residues. Per germline, CDR1 GTSNPN and CDR2 SVGIG (reference sequence). The CDR3 DNA is TGTGCCTGGAGTGTAATGAGTATTCAGGGGGTAAATGGCTACACCTTC. As protein: CAWSVMSIQGVNGYTF.

CDR3: CASSTPGRGADNEQFF. In nucleotides, the CDR3 is TGTGCCAGTAGTACCCCCGGGCGGGGGGCCGACAATGAGCAGTTCTTC. V usage is TRBV19 and J usage is TRBJ2-1; 8 positions match TRBD2. Losses at the gene ends were 4 bases for V and 5 bases for J; bases not matched to a gene: 10. CDR3 length: 16 amino acids. The V gene's germline CDR1 is LNHDA and CDR2 SQIVND (reference sequence). The full variable domain, with the rest looked up from reference TRBV19 and TRBJ2-1, is DGGITQSPKYLFRKEGQNVTLSCEQNLNHDAMYWYRQDPGQGLRLIYYSQIVNDFQKGDIAEGYSVSREKKESFPLTVTSAQKNPTAFYLCASSTPGRGADNEQFFGPGTRLTVL.

The V and J genes are TRBV7-6 and TRBJ2-7, with 7 positions matching TRBD2. The CDR3 has 17 residues. V trimming: 5 bases; J trimming: 2 bases; junction bases outside the gene matches: 15. CDR1 SGHVS and CDR2 FNYEAQ come from the germline V gene. The CDR3 spells CASSTGPGTTGAYEQYF. CDR3 DNA: TGTGCCAGCAGCACCGGACCCGGGACTACCGGAGCCTACGAGCAGTACTTC.

The chain has TRBV18 and TRBJ2-7; TRBD1 matches 8 bases. With 6 bases clipped from V and 9 bases from J, the junction kept 13 bases outside the gene matches. The CDR3 consists of 14 residues. Looked up from germline, CDR1 is KGHSH and CDR2 is LQKENI. CDR3 residues: CASSPTQTDRGQYF. Here the CDR3 DNA reads TGTGCCAGCTCCCCAACTCAGACCGACAGGGGGCAGTACTTC.

The V call is TRBV7-2, the J call TRBJ1-2, with 9 bases fitting TRBD1. The germline gives CDR1 SGHTA, CDR2 FQGNSA. The CDR3 loop spans 15 amino acids. V shed 4 bases and J 1 base; nucleotides not matched to a gene: 4. The CDR3 bases are TGTGCCAGCAGCTCCGGACAGGGGCATAACTATGGCTACACCTTC. Translated: CASSSGQGHNYGYTF.

V gene TRBV4-3 combines with J gene TRBJ1-1, with D uncertain. V was trimmed by 1 base and J by 7 bases, leaving 16 bases between them. Germline CDR1 LGHNA, CDR2 YSLEER. The CDR3 totals 15 residues. The chain's CDR3 is CASSQGVRASGEAFF. In DNA form, the CDR3 reads TGCGCCAGCAGCCAAGGTGTGAGGGCATCTGGTGAAGCTTTCTTT.

The rearrangement uses TRBV27 and TRBJ1-3; D ambiguous. This CDR3 has 13 residues. Trimming left V 6 bases short and J 0 bases short, with 6 bases between. The V gene's germline CDR1 is MNHEY and CDR2 SMNVEV (reference sequence). CDR3 sequence: CASRSPSGNTIYF. The CDR3 bases are TGTGCCAGCAGAAGCCCCTCTGGAAACACCATATATTTT.

The chain combines TRBV3-1 (or the pseudogene TRBV3-2) with TRBJ2-3, with 15 bases matching TRBD2. CDR1 is LGHDT, CDR2 YNNKEL, per germline (reference sequence). Trimming at V came to 6 bases and at J to 5 bases, leaving 0 bases not matched to a gene. This CDR3 contains 14 residues. CDR3 region: CASRGLAGGDTQYF. CDR3 nucleotide sequence: TGTGCCAGCAGGGGACTAGCGGGGGGAGATACGCAGTATTTT.

This chain uses TRBV7-8 with TRBJ2-7, with no clear D. The germline gives CDR1 SGHVS, CDR2 FQNEAQ. The CDR3 loop spans 15 amino acids. The V end was cut by 1 base, the J end by 2 bases, with 12 bases between. The CDR3 spells CASSLGGDSPYEQYF. CDR3 bases: TGTGCCAGCAGCTTAGGTGGTGACTCTCCCTACGAGCAGTACTTC.

This chain joins TRBV6-5 and TRBJ1-2; D is unresolved. Germline CDR1 is MNHEY and CDR2 is SVGAGI. The V end lost 0 bases, the J end lost 7 bases, and 9 bases lay between the germline ends. The CDR3 totals 13 residues. CDR3 in amino acids: CASSYSKQVGYTF. In nucleotides, the CDR3 is TGTGCCAGCAGTTACTCCAAACAAGTTGGCTACACCTTC.

The genes are TRBV12-3 or TRBV12-4 and TRBJ2-3, with a tentative D call TRBD2 (7 bases). This CDR3 comprises 13 residues. Trimming pared 6 bases from V and 5 bases from J, leaving 12 bases between. CDR3 residues: CASRSGEGDTQYF. The CDR3 DNA reads TGTGCCAGCAGGTCAGGGGAGGGAGATACGCAGTATTTT.

This rearrangement joins TRBV27 to TRBJ1-1, with D unresolved. The germline V and J ends were trimmed by 4 bases and 3 bases, with 15 bases remaining between them. Germline V CDR1 and CDR2: MNHEY, SMNVEV (reference sequence). The CDR3 has 15 residues. The CDR3 reads CASSYARTMYTEAFF. The CDR3 DNA reads TGTGCCAGCAGTTACGCTCGGACTATGTACACTGAAGCTTTCTTT.

This chain connects TRBV7-2 to TRBJ2-5, with TRBD1 matching 9 bases. The CDR3 contains 14 residues. From germline, CDR1 is SGHTA and CDR2 FQGNSA. V gave up 5 bases and J gave up 3 bases; unmatched junction bases: 4. Here the CDR3 reads CASSPGTGKETQYF. The CDR3 DNA sequence: TGTGCCAGCAGCCCAGGGACAGGGAAAGAGACCCAGTACTTC.

J is TRBJ1-5 and V is TRBV5-6; possibly TRBD1 for D (5 bases). This CDR3 spans 14 amino acids. CDR1 SGHDT and CDR2 YYEEEE come from the germline V gene. Trimming took off 2 bases at V and 7 bases at J, with 13 bases between the two ends. CDR3 DNA: TGTGCCAGCAGCTTCGGGGGAAGATGGCAGCCCCAGCATTTT. Translated: CASSFGGRWQPQHF.